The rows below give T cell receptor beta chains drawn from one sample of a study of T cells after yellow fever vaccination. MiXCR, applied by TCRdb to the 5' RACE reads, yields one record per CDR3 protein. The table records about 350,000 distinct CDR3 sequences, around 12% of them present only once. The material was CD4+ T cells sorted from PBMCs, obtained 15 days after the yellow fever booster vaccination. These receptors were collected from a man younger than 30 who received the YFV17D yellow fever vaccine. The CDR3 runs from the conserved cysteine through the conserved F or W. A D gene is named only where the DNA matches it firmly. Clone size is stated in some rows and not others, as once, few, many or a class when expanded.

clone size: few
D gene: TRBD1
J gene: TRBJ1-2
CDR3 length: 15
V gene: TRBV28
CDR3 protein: CASSPSQGAYYGYTF
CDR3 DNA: TGTGCCAGCAGTCCATCACAGGGGGCATACTATGGCTACACCTTC

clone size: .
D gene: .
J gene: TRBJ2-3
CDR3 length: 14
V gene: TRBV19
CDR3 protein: CASSQPKSTDTQYF
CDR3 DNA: TGTGCCAGTAGCCAGCCAAAGAGCACAGATACGCAGTATTTT

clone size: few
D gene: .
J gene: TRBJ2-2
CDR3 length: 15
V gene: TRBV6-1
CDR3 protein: CASSEHKANTGELFF
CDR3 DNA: TGTGCCAGCAGTGAACACAAAGCGAACACCGGGGAGCTGTTTTTT

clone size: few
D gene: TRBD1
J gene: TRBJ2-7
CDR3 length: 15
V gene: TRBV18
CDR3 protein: CASSPRQGSFYEQYF
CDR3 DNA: TGTGCCAGCTCACCTCGACAGGGTTCCTTTTACGAGCAGTACTTC

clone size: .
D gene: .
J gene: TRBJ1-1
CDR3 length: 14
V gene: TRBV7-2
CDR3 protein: CASSYANLNTEAFF
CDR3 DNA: TGTGCCAGCAGCTACGCGAATTTGAACACTGAAGCTTTCTTT

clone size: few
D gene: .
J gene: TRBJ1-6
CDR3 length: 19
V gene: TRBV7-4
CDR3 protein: CASSLRRGGYKVWDSPLHF
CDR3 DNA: TGTGCCAGCAGCTTGAGAAGGGGAGGGTACAAAGTCTGGGATTCACCCCTCCACTTT

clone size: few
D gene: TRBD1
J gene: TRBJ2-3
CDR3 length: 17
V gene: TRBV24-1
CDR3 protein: CATSETRGQGAEDTQYF
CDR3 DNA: TGTGCCACCAGTGAAACTCGAGGACAGGGGGCGGAAGATACGCAGTATTTT

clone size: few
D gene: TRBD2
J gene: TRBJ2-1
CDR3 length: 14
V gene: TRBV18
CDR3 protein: CASSPGTSGLEQFF
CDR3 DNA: TGTGCCAGCTCCCCCGGGACTAGCGGGCTTGAGCAGTTCTTC

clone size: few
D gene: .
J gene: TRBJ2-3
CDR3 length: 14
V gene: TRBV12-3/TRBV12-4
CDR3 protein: CASRRRVGAFTQYF
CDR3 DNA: TGTGCCAGCAGGCGTCGGGTAGGGGCATTTACGCAGTATTTT

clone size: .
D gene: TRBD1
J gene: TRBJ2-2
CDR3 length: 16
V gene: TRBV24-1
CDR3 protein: CATSATGTANTGELFF
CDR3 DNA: TGTGCCACCAGTGCCACCGGGACAGCGAACACCGGGGAGCTGTTTTTT

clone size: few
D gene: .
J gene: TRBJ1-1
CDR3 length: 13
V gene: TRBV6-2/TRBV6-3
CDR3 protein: CASSSQGWTEAFF
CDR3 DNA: TGTGCCAGCAGTTCGCAGGGATGGACTGAAGCTTTCTTT

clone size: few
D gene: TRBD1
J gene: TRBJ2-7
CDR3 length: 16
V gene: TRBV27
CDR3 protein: CASSPYPTGGHYEQYF
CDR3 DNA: TGTGCCAGCAGTCCCTACCCGACAGGGGGCCACTACGAGCAGTACTTC

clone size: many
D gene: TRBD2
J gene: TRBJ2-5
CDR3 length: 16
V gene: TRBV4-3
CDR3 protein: CASSHYLAGPEETQYF
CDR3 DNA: TGCGCCAGCAGCCACTACTTAGCGGGACCCGAAGAGACCCAGTACTTC

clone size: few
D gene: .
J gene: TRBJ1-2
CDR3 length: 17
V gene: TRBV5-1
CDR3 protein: CASSLDGRREANYGYTF
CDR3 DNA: TGCGCCAGCAGCTTGGATGGCAGGCGGGAAGCTAACTATGGCTACACCTTC

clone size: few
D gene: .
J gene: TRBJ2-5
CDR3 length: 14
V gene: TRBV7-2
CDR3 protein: CASSLAVHQETQYF
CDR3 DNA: TGTGCCAGCAGCTTAGCGGTGCATCAAGAGACCCAGTACTTC

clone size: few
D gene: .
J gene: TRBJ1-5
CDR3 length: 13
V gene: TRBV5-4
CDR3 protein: CASSSSPNQPQHF
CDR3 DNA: TGTGCCAGCAGCTCGTCCCCAAATCAGCCCCAGCATTTT

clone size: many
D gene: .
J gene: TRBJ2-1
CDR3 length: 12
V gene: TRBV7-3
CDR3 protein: CASSLDGGEQFF
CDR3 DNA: TGTGCCAGCAGCTTAGATGGGGGTGAGCAGTTCTTC

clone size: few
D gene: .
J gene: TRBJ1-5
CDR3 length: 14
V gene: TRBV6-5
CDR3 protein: CASSPKTTLSPQHF
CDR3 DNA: TGTGCCAGCAGCCCCAAGACGACTCTAAGCCCCCAGCATTTT

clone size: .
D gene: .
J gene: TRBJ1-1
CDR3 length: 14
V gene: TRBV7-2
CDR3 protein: CASSLRARDTEAFF
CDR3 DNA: TGTGCCAGCAGCTTACGGGCCAGGGACACTGAAGCTTTCTTT

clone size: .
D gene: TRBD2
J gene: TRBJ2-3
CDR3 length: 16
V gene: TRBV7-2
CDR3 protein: CASSRGTSGGTDTQYF
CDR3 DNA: TGTGCCAGCAGCCGCGGGACTAGCGGGGGTACAGATACGCAGTATTTT

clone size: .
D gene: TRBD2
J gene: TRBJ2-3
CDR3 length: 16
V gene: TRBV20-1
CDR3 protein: CSASVIGFLAADTQYF
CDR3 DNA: TGCAGTGCTAGTGTGATAGGATTCCTAGCGGCAGATACGCAGTATTTT

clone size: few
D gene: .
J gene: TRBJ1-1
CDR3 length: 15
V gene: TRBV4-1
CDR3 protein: CASSHVGRQNTEAFF
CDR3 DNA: TGCGCCAGCAGCCATGTCGGACGGCAGAACACTGAAGCTTTCTTT

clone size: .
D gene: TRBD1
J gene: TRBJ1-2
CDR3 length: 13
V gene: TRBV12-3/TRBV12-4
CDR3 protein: CASRGTGGDGYTF
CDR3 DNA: TGTGCCAGCAGGGGTACAGGGGGCGATGGCTACACCTTC

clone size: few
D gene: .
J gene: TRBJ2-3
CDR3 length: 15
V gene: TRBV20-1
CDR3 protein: CSASRGTISTDTQYF
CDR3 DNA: TGCAGTGCTAGCCGGGGGACCATTAGCACAGATACGCAGTATTTT

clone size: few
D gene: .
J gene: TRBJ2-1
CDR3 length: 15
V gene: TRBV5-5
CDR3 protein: CASSPSFQSHNEQFF
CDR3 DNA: TGTGCCAGCAGCCCCAGTTTTCAGTCCCACAATGAGCAGTTCTTC

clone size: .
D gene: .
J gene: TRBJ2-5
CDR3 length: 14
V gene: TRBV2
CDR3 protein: CASTATGVQETQYF
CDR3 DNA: TGTGCCAGCACGGCCACAGGAGTACAAGAGACCCAGTACTTC

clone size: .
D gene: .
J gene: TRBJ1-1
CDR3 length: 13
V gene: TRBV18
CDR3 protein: CASSPLNEGEAFF
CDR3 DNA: TGTGCCAGCTCACCCTTAAATGAGGGGGAAGCTTTCTTT

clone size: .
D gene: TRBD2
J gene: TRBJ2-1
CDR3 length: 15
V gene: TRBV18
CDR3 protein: CASSLGTSPYNEQFF
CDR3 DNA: TGTGCCAGCTCACTAGGGACTAGCCCCTACAATGAGCAGTTCTTC

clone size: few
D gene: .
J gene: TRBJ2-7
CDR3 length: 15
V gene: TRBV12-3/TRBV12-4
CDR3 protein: CASSSHLGSSYEQYF
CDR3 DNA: TGTGCCAGCAGTTCACACTTGGGGAGCTCCTACGAGCAGTACTTC